This TCR beta chain was found in a study of blood T cell repertoires in COVID-19. Turning to the study itself: The origin of the acute and convalescent COVID-19 samples was the United States, Italy and Spain. PBMCs, B-cell-depleted T cells, or T cells were the source of the cDNA or gDNA that made up the material.

Per the original methods: Nucleated cell counts were estimated from reference gene primer amplification. The protocol was immunoSEQ multiplex PCR, while the TCRdb copy is restricted to in-frame clones and leaves out a portion. D and trimming come from the DNA, and the V and J calls and clone size come from that table. The sample yields 95,000 to 100,000 clones, about 80% seen once. Per germline, CDR1 ENHRY and CDR2 SYGVKD. J was trimmed by 1 base and V by 10 bases; bases with no gene match: 8. The CDR3 spans 16 residues. The V gene is TRBV10-3, the J gene TRBJ2-7, with 15 bases fitting TRBD2. This TCR came from a man aged 65-85 years with acute or convalescent COVID-19. Sequencing was done on a sample of peripheral blood. CDR3 amino acids: CATLPGLAGGSYEQYF. DNA of the CDR3: TGTGCCACCCTCCCGGGACTAGCGGGGGGATCCTACGAGCAGTACTTC.